This T cell receptor beta chain was sequenced in a study of cytomegalovirus exposure and HLA in healthy donors. Method: immunoSEQ multiplex PCR; TCRdb's copy keeps in-frame clones and lacks some. The table lists approximately 140,000 clones, about 86% of them singletons, with approximately 7.5% in the top ten. The ends were cut back, 0 bases at V and 5 bases at J, with 4 bases in the middle. The CDR3 has 13 residues. Germline assignment: CDR1 MNHNY and CDR2 SVGAGI (reference sequence). The chain uses TRBV6-6 and TRBJ2-2, with D uncertain. Material: PBMCs. The source is a woman aged 18 to 35 in good health and CMV-seropositive. CDR3 in amino acids: CASSYSGTGELFF. In DNA, the CDR3 is TGTGCCAGCAGTTACTCCGGGACCGGGGAGCTGTTTTTT.